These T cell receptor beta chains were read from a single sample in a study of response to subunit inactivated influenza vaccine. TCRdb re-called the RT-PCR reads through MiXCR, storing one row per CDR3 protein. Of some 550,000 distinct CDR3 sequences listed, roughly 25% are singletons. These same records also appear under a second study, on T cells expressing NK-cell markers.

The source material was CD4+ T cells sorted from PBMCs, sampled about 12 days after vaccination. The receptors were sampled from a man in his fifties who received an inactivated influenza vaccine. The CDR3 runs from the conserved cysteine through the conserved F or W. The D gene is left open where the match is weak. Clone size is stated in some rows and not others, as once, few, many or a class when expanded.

CDR3 DNA: TGTGCCAGCAGCGTAGCTGGCCGAGCGGGAAGCCAAGAGACCCAGTACTTC; CDR3 protein: CASSVAGRAGSQETQYF; clone size: .; V gene: TRBV9; J gene: TRBJ2-5; D gene: TRBD2
CDR3 DNA: TGTGCCAGCAGCGCCCAGGGAGGCGGAAACACCATATATTTT; CDR3 protein: CASSAQGGGNTIYF; clone size: few; V gene: TRBV7-3; J gene: TRBJ1-3; D gene: .
CDR3 DNA: TGTGCCAGCCAGACAGGGCTGGATGGCTACACCTTC; CDR3 protein: CASQTGLDGYTF; clone size: few; V gene: TRBV28; J gene: TRBJ1-2; D gene: TRBD1
CDR3 DNA: TGTGCCAGCAGCCGAGAAATTAGCGGAAGTTTCTACAATGAGCAGTTCTTC; CDR3 protein: CASSREISGSFYNEQFF; clone size: .; V gene: TRBV11-2; J gene: TRBJ2-1; D gene: .
CDR3 DNA: TGTGCCAGCAGTTCGATAGGACAGGGGATCTATGGCTACACCTTC; CDR3 protein: CASSSIGQGIYGYTF; clone size: once; V gene: TRBV28; J gene: TRBJ1-2; D gene: TRBD1
CDR3 DNA: TGTGCCACCCAGTGGGGGGGACTAGCCGCCGATACGCAGTATTTT; CDR3 protein: CATQWGGLAADTQYF; clone size: .; V gene: TRBV12-3/TRBV12-4; J gene: TRBJ2-3; D gene: TRBD2
CDR3 DNA: TGCGCCAGCAGCTTGTTTGTTGCGGGGGAGCAAGAGACCCAGTACTTC; CDR3 protein: CASSLFVAGEQETQYF; clone size: few; V gene: TRBV5-1; J gene: TRBJ2-5; D gene: TRBD2
CDR3 DNA: TGTGCCAGCAGTCTGCCTGGACTAGCGGGACCCTACAATGAGCAGTTCTTC; CDR3 protein: CASSLPGLAGPYNEQFF; clone size: few; V gene: TRBV28; J gene: TRBJ2-1; D gene: TRBD2
CDR3 DNA: TGTGCCAGCAGCTTAATCCCCAGCTGGGAGACCCAGTACTTC; CDR3 protein: CASSLIPSWETQYF; clone size: many; V gene: TRBV7-9; J gene: TRBJ2-5; D gene: .
CDR3 DNA: TGCGCCAGCAGCTGGGGGCAGGGCAATGAGCAGTTCTTC; CDR3 protein: CASSWGQGNEQFF; clone size: .; V gene: TRBV5-1; J gene: TRBJ2-1; D gene: .
CDR3 DNA: TGTGCCAGCAGCCAGGAGGGGGTAGCCACCAGGGAGCTGTTTTTT; CDR3 protein: CASSQEGVATRELFF; clone size: .; V gene: TRBV3-1; J gene: TRBJ2-2; D gene: .
CDR3 DNA: TGTGCCAGCAGCTTCAAAGCCCACCGTGGCTACGAGCAGTACTTC; CDR3 protein: CASSFKAHRGYEQYF; clone size: .; V gene: TRBV28; J gene: TRBJ2-7; D gene: .
CDR3 DNA: TGCGCCAGCAGCCGAGGAGTCCTGAGCTCTGGGGCCAACGTCCTGACTTTC; CDR3 protein: CASSRGVLSSGANVLTF; clone size: .; V gene: TRBV4-3; J gene: TRBJ2-6; D gene: .
CDR3 DNA: TGTGCCAGCAGCTTAATAGGGGAGGGAAACATTCAGTACTTC; CDR3 protein: CASSLIGEGNIQYF; clone size: .; V gene: TRBV7-9; J gene: TRBJ2-4; D gene: TRBD2
CDR3 DNA: TGTGCCAGCAGCTTAGGGGACTACTCCTACAATGAGCAGTTCTTC; CDR3 protein: CASSLGDYSYNEQFF; clone size: few; V gene: TRBV5-6; J gene: TRBJ2-1; D gene: TRBD2
CDR3 DNA: TGTGCCAGCAGGGCCCGCGGGACAGGGTTCTACGAGCAGTACTTC; CDR3 protein: CASRARGTGFYEQYF; clone size: many; V gene: TRBV7-2; J gene: TRBJ2-7; D gene: TRBD1